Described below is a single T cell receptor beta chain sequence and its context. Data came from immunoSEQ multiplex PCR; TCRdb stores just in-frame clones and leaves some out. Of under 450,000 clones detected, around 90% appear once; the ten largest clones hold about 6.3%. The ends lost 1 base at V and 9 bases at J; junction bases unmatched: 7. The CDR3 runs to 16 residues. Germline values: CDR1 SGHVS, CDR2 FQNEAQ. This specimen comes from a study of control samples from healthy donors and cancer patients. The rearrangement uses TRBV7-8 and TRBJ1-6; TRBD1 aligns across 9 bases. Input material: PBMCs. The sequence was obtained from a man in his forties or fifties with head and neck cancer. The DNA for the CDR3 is TGTGCCAGCAGCTTAGTGGGACAGGGAATCGGTTCACCCCTCCACTTT. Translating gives CASSLVGQGIGSPLHF.